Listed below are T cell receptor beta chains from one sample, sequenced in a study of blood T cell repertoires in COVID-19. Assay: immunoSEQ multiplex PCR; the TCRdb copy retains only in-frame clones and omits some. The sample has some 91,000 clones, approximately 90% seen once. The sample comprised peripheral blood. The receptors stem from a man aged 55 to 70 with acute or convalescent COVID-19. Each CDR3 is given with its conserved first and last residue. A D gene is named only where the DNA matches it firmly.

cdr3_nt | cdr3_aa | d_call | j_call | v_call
TGTGCCAGCAGTGCCCCGGGACAGGGGAATTCACCCCTCCACTTT | CASSAPGQGNSPLHF | TRBD1 | TRBJ1-6 | TRBV6-2/TRBV6-3
TGTGCCATCAGTGAGTCGACTCTAGCGGATAGAAACGTAGATACGCAGTATTTT | CAISESTLADRNVDTQYF | TRBD2 | TRBJ2-3 | TRBV10-3
TGTGCCAGCAGCCAGAGCATACTAGCGGGGGGCCGCGGGCAGTTCTTC | CASSQSILAGGRGQFF | TRBD2 | TRBJ2-1 | TRBV4-2
TGTGCCAGCAGTTCGCAGACAGGGGTGAAGGGGTACGAGCAGTACTTC | CASSSQTGVKGYEQYF | TRBD1 | TRBJ2-7 | TRBV27
TGTGCCAGCAGTGAATTTGCAGGGGGTGAAAAACTGTTTTTT | CASSEFAGGEKLFF | TRBD1 | TRBJ1-4 | TRBV25-1
TGTGCCAGCAGCGCCCGGACTAGCGGGGGGTGGAATGAGCAGTTCTTC | CASSARTSGGWNEQFF | TRBD2 | TRBJ2-1 | TRBV7-2
TGTGCCAGCAGTGAAGCGGGGAGGGTTTCTTACAATGAGCAGTTCTTC | CASSEAGRVSYNEQFF | TRBD2 | TRBJ2-1 | TRBV6-1
TGTGCCAGCAGTTACTCGAAGGGGCAGCAGAACTATGGCTACACCTTC | CASSYSKGQQNYGYTF | - | TRBJ1-2 | TRBV6-6
TGTGCCAGCTCAGCCAAGCCACCGGGACAGAATATAGTGCCCCAGCATTTT | CASSAKPPGQNIVPQHF | TRBD1 | TRBJ1-5 | TRBV18
TGCGCCAGCAGCCCGGGACTAGCGGAAGAGACCCAGTACTTC | CASSPGLAEETQYF | TRBD2 | TRBJ2-5 | TRBV5-1
TGTGCCAGCAGTTTCCAACAGGGGGCTGGTGGCTACACCTTC | CASSFQQGAGGYTF | TRBD1 | TRBJ1-2 | TRBV28
TGTGCCTGGAGTGGGGGGGGTAGGTATGAGCAGTTCTTC | CAWSGGGRYEQFF | TRBD2 | TRBJ2-1 | TRBV30
TGTGCCAGCAGGGGACTAGCGCCGAACACCGGGGAGCTGTTTTTT | CASRGLAPNTGELFF | TRBD2 | TRBJ2-2 | TRBV2
TGTGCCAGCAATGACAGGATAATGGGAGGCTACACCTTC | CASNDRIMGGYTF | - | TRBJ1-2 | TRBV5-6
TGTGCCAGCTCACCAGTGACAGGGACTACTGAAGCTTTCTTT | CASSPVTGTTEAFF | TRBD1 | TRBJ1-1 | TRBV18
TGTGCCAGCAGCCAAGAGGAGACAGGGCCCGGGGAGCTGTTTTTT | CASSQEETGPGELFF | TRBD1 | TRBJ2-2 | TRBV3-1/TRBV3-2